The 28 T cell receptor beta chains reported below all come from one sample, sequenced in a study of Ad26.COV2.S vaccination and SARS-CoV-2 variants. Treatment noted: about 20 received Ad26.COV2.S at low or high dose, single or two shots; roughly 5 received placebo; per-sample allocation not given. On day 63 after the first injection, vaccine and placebo recipients gave samples. Only in-frame clones appear in the TCRdb table, and some are missing; sequencing was by immunoSEQ multiplex PCR. The table lists some 290,000 clones, 86% of them singletons, with roughly 2.1% in the top ten. Sequences were derived from peripheral blood, sampled in a trial of Ad26.COV2.S vaccine versus placebo. The receptors were sampled from a person between 18 and 65 years old who received the Ad26.COV2.S COVID-19 vaccine or a placebo.

The V call is TRBV5-4, the J call TRBJ1-1; possible D gene TRBD1, 5 bases. Germline lookup yields CDR1 SGHNT and CDR2 YYREEE (reference sequence). V lost 3 bases to trimming and J lost 3 bases, with 15 bases between them. The CDR3 consists of 15 residues. CDR3 loop: CASSWGSSAYTEAFF. The CDR3 DNA reads TGTGCCAGCAGCTGGGGGTCATCGGCGTACACTGAAGCTTTCTTT. Complete variable domain (other parts from reference TRBV5-4 and TRBJ1-1): ETGVTQSPTHLIKTRGQQVTLRCSSQSGHNTVSWYQQALGQGPQFIFQYYREEENGRGNFPPRFSGLQFPNYSSELNVNALELDDSALYLCASSWGSSAYTEAFFGQGTRLTVV.

This chain joins TRBV9 and TRBJ1-2; D is uncertain. The CDR3 runs to 16 residues. Trimming took off 0 bases at V and 1 base at J, with 13 bases between the two ends. Germline CDR1 is SGDLS and CDR2 is YYNGEE. This chain's CDR3 is CASSVDKRTLNYGYTF. CDR3 nucleotide sequence: TGTGCCAGCAGCGTAGATAAGAGGACCCTTAACTATGGCTACACCTTC. Full variable domain (rest looked up from reference TRBV9 and TRBJ1-2): DSGVTQTPKHLITATGQRVTLRCSPRSGDLSVYWYQQSLDQGLQFLIQYYNGEERAKGNILERFSAQQFPDLHSELNLSSLELGDSALYFCASSVDKRTLNYGYTFGSGTRLTVV.

This chain links TRBV19 with TRBJ2-7; D remains unclear. V gave up 5 bases and J gave up 6 bases, with 11 bases separating them. Germline CDR1 reads LNHDA; CDR2 reads SQIVND (reference sequence). The CDR3 covers 12 residues. In DNA, the CDR3 is TGTGCCAGTAGTCCTACCGGGTCCGAGCAGTACTTC. It codes for CASSPTGSEQYF.

This chain connects TRBV30 to TRBJ1-1; D is unclear. This CDR3 contains 12 residues. The V gene lost 1 base and the J gene lost 11 bases, with 14 bases spanning the gap. Germline assignment: CDR1 GTSNPN and CDR2 SVGIG (reference sequence). CDR3 bases: TGTGCCTGGAGTGATAAGGGCCAAGGGGCTTTCTTT. Translating it yields CAWSDKGQGAFF.

The chain uses TRBV4-3 and TRBJ1-2, with D possibly being TRBD1 (5 bases). Germline-derived CDR1 and CDR2 are LGHNA and YSLEER. The CDR3 has 14 amino acids. Trimming stripped 0 bases from V and 3 bases from J, with 8 bases between. This CDR3 reads CASSQETEYYGYTF. CDR3 coding DNA: TGCGCCAGCAGCCAAGAGACAGAGTACTATGGCTACACCTTC.

This clone occurred a few times. The chain carries TRBV3-1 (or the pseudogene TRBV3-2) and TRBJ2-7; D gene unclear. Trimming removed 3 bases from V and 1 base from J, with 13 bases in between. The CDR3 consists of 15 residues. Germline V gives CDR1 LGHDT, CDR2 YNNKEL (reference sequence). This CDR3 is CASSHGPEPSYEQYF. The CDR3 nucleotides read TGTGCCAGCAGCCACGGTCCAGAACCGTCCTACGAGCAGTACTTC.

The chain links TRBV5-1 to TRBJ2-5; possibly TRBD1 or TRBD2 for D (6 bases each). The V end was cut by 3 bases, the J end by 1 base, with 16 bases between. CDR3 length equals 16 residues. CDR1 is SGHRS, CDR2 YFSETQ, per germline. This CDR3 is CASSSGGGTPQETQYF. CDR3 bases: TGCGCCAGCAGCTCTGGTGGGGGGACACCCCAAGAGACCCAGTACTTC.

This chain uses TRBV28 with TRBJ2-6; TRBD1 might be the D (6 bases). CDR3 length: 17 residues. The germline V gene encodes CDR1 MDHEN and CDR2 SYDVKM. V was clipped by 4 bases and J by 0 bases, with 13 bases between them. The CDR3 region has the DNA TGTGCCAGCAGTTCACAAACAGGGTCCTCTGGGGCCAACGTCCTGACTTTC. Its translation: CASSSQTGSSGANVLTF.

The rearrangement uses TRBV6-5 and TRBJ1-2; TRBD1 aligns across 7 bases. The CDR3 runs to 15 residues. Germline lookup yields CDR1 MNHEY and CDR2 SVGAGI. V dropped 11 bases and J dropped 8; count of bases not matched to a gene: 20. CDR3 in amino acids: CAGTRGDKKDGGYTF. Here the CDR3 DNA reads TGTGCCGGGACCAGGGGGGATAAGAAGGATGGAGGCTACACCTTC.

The chain employs TRBV28 and TRBJ1-2; 9 bases are a match to TRBD1. The CDR3 extends over 14 amino acids. J was trimmed by 5 bases and V by 2 bases; bases with no gene match: 3. CDR1 is MDHEN, CDR2 SYDVKM, per germline. This CDR3 reads CASSLGDRAYGYTF. CDR3 nucleotides: TGTGCCAGCAGTTTAGGGGACAGGGCTTATGGCTACACCTTC.

About this clone: The same CDR3 can be traced to other DNA sequences in this sample. The J gene is TRBJ1-6, the V gene TRBV5-1, with 9 bases identical to TRBD1. This CDR3 is built from 15 residues. The germline gives CDR1 SGHRS, CDR2 YFSETQ. After removal of 0 bases from V and 7 bases from J, the junction contained 2 bases not matched to a gene. CDR3 region: CASSLEGTGNSPLHF. For the CDR3, the DNA is TGCGCCAGCAGCTTGGAGGGGACAGGGAATTCACCCCTCCACTTT.

The rearrangement joins TRBV12-3 or TRBV12-4 to TRBJ1-2, with D unresolved. Trimming shortened V by 1 base and J by 4 bases, and 7 bases separated the two germline ends. The CDR3 totals 13 residues. CDR3 protein: CASSLGQPYGYTF. The CDR3 DNA is TGTGCCAGCAGTTTAGGGCAGCCCTATGGCTACACCTTC.

This chain connects TRBV6-2 or TRBV6-3 to TRBJ2-7; weak D call: TRBD2 (6 bases). The CDR3 totals 14 residues. Germline V gene data show CDR1 as MNHEY and CDR2 as SVGEGT. Trimming removed 4 bases from V and 1 base from J, with 11 bases in between. CDR3 DNA sequence: TGTGCCAGCAGTTTCGACGGGACTTCCTACGAGCAGTACTTC. Translating gives CASSFDGTSYEQYF.

The gene calls are TRBV5-4 and TRBJ2-3, with D maybe TRBD1 (5 bases). Germline V gene lookup returns CDR1 SGHNT and CDR2 YYREEE (reference sequence). The CDR3 spans 17 residues. Deletions cut 4 bases from V and 0 bases from J, with 18 bases between. This chain's CDR3 is CASSPGSAKGSTDTQYF. The CDR3 bases are TGTGCCAGCAGCCCAGGATCCGCAAAGGGGAGCACAGATACGCAGTATTTT. Complete variable domain (other parts from reference TRBV5-4 and TRBJ2-3): ETGVTQSPTHLIKTRGQQVTLRCSSQSGHNTVSWYQQALGQGPQFIFQYYREEENGRGNFPPRFSGLQFPNYSSELNVNALELDDSALYLCASSPGSAKGSTDTQYFGPGTRLTVL.

The V and J genes are TRBV19 and TRBJ1-6, with a tentative D call TRBD1 (6 bases). The V and J ends lost 4 bases and 7 bases respectively, with 11 bases between them. Germline V gives CDR1 LNHDA, CDR2 SQIVND (reference sequence). The CDR3 runs 14 residues. CDR3 in amino acids: CASSKGVENSPLHF. The CDR3 DNA reads as TGTGCCAGTAGTAAGGGGGTTGAGAATTCACCCCTCCACTTT. The full variable domain, rest sourced from reference TRBV19 and TRBJ1-6, is DGGITQSPKYLFRKEGQNVTLSCEQNLNHDAMYWYRQDPGQGLRLIYYSQIVNDFQKGDIAEGYSVSREKKESFPLTVTSAQKNPTAFYLCASSKGVENSPLHFGNGTRLTVT.

V and J are TRBV19 and TRBJ1-6; D remains unclear. Germline values: CDR1 LNHDA, CDR2 SQIVND (reference sequence). V was clipped by 3 bases and J by 6 bases, with 12 bases between them. CDR3 length: 15 residues. The CDR3 region has the DNA TGTGCCAGTAGTATGAGTGCGGGCAGTAATTCACCCCTCCACTTT. It encodes CASSMSAGSNSPLHF.

This chain links TRBV30 with TRBJ1-3; 7 nucleotides match TRBD1. The CDR3 spans 17 residues. The germline gives CDR1 GTSNPN, CDR2 SVGIG (reference sequence). V lost 0 bases to trimming and J lost 0 bases; unmatched junction nucleotides: 8. CDR3: CAWSVRGTEFSGNTIYF. The CDR3 bases are TGTGCCTGGAGTGTACGGGGGACAGAGTTCTCTGGAAACACCATATATTTT.

This clone came up a few times. The chain joins TRBV18 to TRBJ1-6, with D possibly matching TRBD1 (6 bases). Looked up from germline, CDR1 is KGHSH and CDR2 is LQKENI. The V end lost 6 bases, the J end lost 7 bases, and 19 bases lay between the germline ends. There are 16 residues in the CDR3. The CDR3 coding sequence is TGTGCCAGCTCGACGAAAGGGGGAGACGGGAATTCACCCCTCCACTTT. It yields the protein CASSTKGGDGNSPLHF.

The chain uses TRBV9 and TRBJ1-2; D is undetermined. This CDR3 comprises 15 residues. Germline V gene lookup returns CDR1 SGDLS and CDR2 YYNGEE. Trimming removed 4 bases from V and 8 bases from J, with 21 bases in between. This CDR3 is CASSPPPWTSRGYTF. The CDR3 nucleotides are TGTGCCAGCAGCCCCCCCCCGTGGACCTCGCGGGGCTACACCTTC.

The chain combines TRBV30 with TRBJ2-3; D remains unclear. There are 15 residues in the CDR3. In germline, CDR1 is GTSNPN, CDR2 SVGIG (reference sequence). V gave up 7 bases and J gave up 4 bases, with 21 bases separating them. The CDR3 spells CAYLPDLREADTQYF. The DNA for the CDR3 is TGTGCCTACCTTCCGGACCTTCGAGAGGCAGATACGCAGTATTTT.

This clone occurred once. This same CDR3 is encoded by further DNA sequences in the sample. The genes are TRBV3-1 (or the pseudogene TRBV3-2) and TRBJ2-3; TRBD2 matches 10 bases. With 1 base clipped from V and 1 base from J, the junction kept 2 bases outside the gene matches. The CDR3 has 16 amino acids. Germline CDR1 is LGHDT and CDR2 is YNNKEL (reference sequence). CDR3 sequence (DNA): TGTGCCAGCAGCCAAGGGCTAGCGGGGGGCACAGATACGCAGTATTTT. Its translation is CASSQGLAGGTDTQYF.

The count of this clone is one. The chain joins TRBV6-6 to TRBJ1-5; the D is unclear. V was pared by 5 bases and J by 8 bases, with 7 bases between. The CDR3 runs 11 residues. Germline V gene lookup returns CDR1 MNHNY and CDR2 SVGAGI (reference sequence). DNA for the CDR3: TGTGCCAGCAGTCGGGATGAGCCCCAGCATTTT. It encodes CASSRDEPQHF.

On this clone: The same CDR3 is also encoded by other DNA sequences in this sample. The chain couples TRBV12-3 or TRBV12-4 to TRBJ1-5; D gene ambiguous. V lost 1 base and J lost 3, with 4 bases in between. The CDR3 spans 13 residues. The chain's CDR3 is CASSLGANQPQHF. The DNA for the CDR3 is TGTGCCAGCAGTTTAGGGGCCAATCAGCCCCAGCATTTT.

The chain couples TRBV7-6 to TRBJ1-2, with TRBD1 as a possible D gene (5 bases). CDR3 length equals 15 residues. V dropped 5 bases and J dropped 2 bases, with 15 bases sitting between them. CDR1 is SGHVS, CDR2 FNYEAQ, per germline. The DNA of the CDR3 is TGTGCCAGCAGCCCTGGGGCGGGATCCAACTATGGCTACACCTTC. Translated, it gives CASSPGAGSNYGYTF. The entire variable domain, with the rest obtained from reference TRBV7-6 and TRBJ1-2, is as follows: GAGVSQSPRYKVTKRGQDVALRCDPISGHVSLYWYRQALGQGPEFLTYFNYEAQQDKSGLPNDRFSAERPEGSISTLTIQRTEQRDSAMYRCASSPGAGSNYGYTFGSGTRLTVV.

The chain joins TRBV6-2 or TRBV6-3 to TRBJ1-1; D possibly corresponds to TRBD1 (5 bases). CDR1 and CDR2 from the germline V gene are MNHEY and SVGEGT. The CDR3 runs 13 residues. Trimming took off 5 bases at V and 11 bases at J, with 18 bases between the two ends. The CDR3 region is CASSLTVGFRAFF. DNA of the CDR3: TGTGCCAGCAGTCTGACAGTGGGTTTTCGGGCTTTCTTT.

This chain links TRBV5-1 with TRBJ1-2; possible D gene TRBD1, 6 bases. Trimming shortened V by 4 bases and J by 1 base, and 14 bases separated the two germline ends. Looked up from germline, CDR1 is SGHRS and CDR2 is YFSETQ. The CDR3 sequence is 15 residues long. The CDR3 bases are TGCGCCAGCAGCCCAAAGGGACAACTTAACTATGGCTACACCTTC. This sequence encodes CASSPKGQLNYGYTF.

This chain connects TRBV4-1 to TRBJ1-3, with D tentatively TRBD1 (6 bases). Germline V gene data show CDR1 as MGHRA and CDR2 as YSYEKL. Trimming cost V 1 base and J 4 bases, with 8 bases left between them. There are 14 residues in the CDR3. CDR3 nucleotides: TGCGCCAGCAGCCAAGGGGGGCAAGGAAACACCATATATTTT. Its translation is CASSQGGQGNTIYF.

V usage is TRBV15 and J usage is TRBJ1-1; 7 positions agree with TRBD1. The CDR3 sequence is 17 residues long. Unmatched junction bases numbered 16, after V lost 8 bases and J lost 1 base. CDR1 and CDR2 from the germline V gene are LNHNV and YYDKDF (reference sequence). Here the CDR3 reads CATEEVTGNNRNTEAFF. CDR3 sequence (DNA): TGTGCCACCGAAGAGGTGACAGGGAACAATAGGAACACTGAAGCTTTCTTT.